This T cell receptor (beta chain) was identified in a study of OX40 agonist ivuxolimab in advanced cancers. The overall study: Patients were treated with intravenous ivuxolimab, dosed at 0.01 to 10 mg/kg and infused every 2 weeks. Study results and caveats: No antigen was identified for the clonally expanded peripheral T cells.

On this clone itself: Its antigen is not identified.

This CDR3 is 14 amino acids long. The V gene lost 1 base and the J gene lost 3 bases, with 11 bases spanning the gap. CDR1 is SGHRS and CDR2 is YFSETQ in the germline V gene. TCRdb's copy holds only in-frame clones and misses some; the assay was immunoSEQ multiplex PCR. The sample contains more than 50,000 clones, more than 70% of which appear only once. This rearrangement joins TRBV5-1 to TRBJ2-7, with D possibly being TRBD2 (6 bases). This TCR came from an adult with an advanced solid tumor such as melanoma, head and neck, liver or kidney cancer. The sequencing here drew on CD4+ or CD8+ T cells sorted from blood, taken in a trial of the OX40 agonist ivuxolimab. This CDR3 is CASSLPGADYEQYF. Here the CDR3 DNA reads TGCGCCAGCAGCTTGCCGGGAGCCGACTACGAGCAGTACTTC.